These T cell receptor beta chains were read from a single sample in a study of blood T cell repertoires in COVID-19. Data came from immunoSEQ multiplex PCR; TCRdb stores just in-frame clones and leaves some out. This sample has under 250,000 clones, with about 89% found just once. The sequencing input was peripheral blood. These receptors were obtained from an older woman who had recovered from COVID-19. Each CDR3 is given with its conserved first and last residue. The order of the fields is J gene, clone size, V gene, D gene, CDR3 DNA, CDR3 protein. D genes are given only for firm matches. Not every row has a clone size; where given, it reads once, few, many or a size class.

TRBJ1-2 once TRBV19 - TGTGCCAGTAGTCCAGGGAATCGGTATGGCTACACCTTC CASSPGNRYGYTF
TRBJ2-7 once TRBV11-3 TRBD2 TGTGCCAGCAGCGTGAATAGCGGGGTGGATTACGAGCAGTACTTC CASSVNSGVDYEQYF
TRBJ2-1 - TRBV7-3 TRBD1 TGTGCCAGCAGCTTAACGGGACAGGGGTCGAATGAGCAGTTCTTC CASSLTGQGSNEQFF
TRBJ2-7 - TRBV6-6 - TGTGCCAGCAGTTACGGGGTAGCGCGAGAGCAGTACTTC CASSYGVAREQYF
TRBJ1-2 - TRBV7-3 TRBD1 TGTGCCAGCAGCTCGGACAGGGGCCGTGGCTACACCTTC CASSSDRGRGYTF
TRBJ1-5 - TRBV2 TRBD1 TGTGCCAGCAGTGGGGGACAGTTAAATCAGCCCCAGCATTTT CASSGGQLNQPQHF
TRBJ1-5 - TRBV28 - TGTGCCAGCGGGGAGGGGGACAAAAGGTCACATTTT CASGEGDKRSHF
TRBJ1-2 - TRBV4-3 - TGCGCCAGCAGCCAAGACCGTATGGGCTACACCTTC CASSQDRMGYTF
TRBJ2-3 - TRBV11-3 TRBD1 TGTGCCAGCAGCTCCAGACAGGGATCGGGCACAGATACGCAGTATTTT CASSSRQGSGTDTQYF
TRBJ1-6 - TRBV5-8 - TGTGCCAGCAGCTTGGGGGGCAGCCCGGTCAATTCACCCCTCCACTTT CASSLGGSPVNSPLHF
TRBJ2-3 - TRBV9 - TGTGCCAGCAGCGCTCGCGGGGGCACAGATACGCAGTATTTT CASSARGGTDTQYF
TRBJ1-2 - TRBV3-1/TRBV3-2 - TGTGCCAGCAGCCAAGGTGTGGCAGATTACTATGGCTACACCTTC CASSQGVADYYGYTF
TRBJ2-3 - TRBV5-1 TRBD1 TGCGCCAGCAGCTATGGGACAGGTAACACAGATACGCAGTATTTT CASSYGTGNTDTQYF
TRBJ1-5 once TRBV27 - TGTGCCAGCAGCAGGGTAAACTACCAGCCCCAGCATTTT CASSRVNYQPQHF
TRBJ2-7 - TRBV4-3 - TGCGCCAGCAGCCAAGATGGCAGATACGAGCAGTACTTC CASSQDGRYEQYF
TRBJ1-1 - TRBV18 - TGTGCCAGCTCACCAGCAGGCGCGAACACTGAAGCTTTCTTT CASSPAGANTEAFF
TRBJ2-7 - TRBV18 TRBD2 TGTGCCAGCTCACCTACGGGACTAGCGGGGACCAGCGAGCAGTACTTC CASSPTGLAGTSEQYF
TRBJ2-2 many TRBV2 TRBD1 TGTGCCAGCAGGGCGGACAGGGCCGGGGAGCTGTTTTTT CASRADRAGELFF
TRBJ2-1 - TRBV9 - TGTGCCAGCAGCGTAGGGGGGCCAGCTCTCTACAATGAGCAGTTCTTC CASSVGGPALYNEQFF
TRBJ1-2 - TRBV12-3/TRBV12-4 - TGTGCCAGCAGTTTAAAAACAGAAGCTGGCTACACCTTC CASSLKTEAGYTF
TRBJ1-6 - TRBV7-3 TRBD1 TGTGCCAGCAGCTCCGGACAGGTTCCTAATTCACCCCTCCACTTT CASSSGQVPNSPLHF
TRBJ1-3 - TRBV9 TRBD1 TGTGCCAGCAGCGTAGAAGGACACGGACAGGGCAACTCTGGAAACACCATATATTTT CASSVEGHGQGNSGNTIYF
TRBJ1-5 - TRBV5-5 - TGTGCCAGCAGCTTGTTAGCGGGTAAATATAGCAATCAGCCCCAGCATTTT CASSLLAGKYSNQPQHF
TRBJ2-1 - TRBV5-5 TRBD2 TGTGCCAGCAGGACTAGCGGGGGAAAGGCGGACAATGAGCAGTTCTTC CASRTSGGKADNEQFF
TRBJ2-7 - TRBV6-5 TRBD1 TGTGCCAGCAGACGGGACAGGGCTATTTACGAGCAGTACTTC CASRRDRAIYEQYF
TRBJ2-1 - TRBV12-3/TRBV12-4 - TGTGCCAGCACCTCGACGGGGGGCGAGCAGTTCTTC CASTSTGGEQFF
TRBJ1-6 - TRBV6-5 TRBD1 TGTGCCAGCAGTTCCTGGACAGGGGGCGGTTCACCCCTCCACTTT CASSSWTGGGSPLHF
TRBJ1-1 - TRBV7-9 - TGTGCCAGCTTCCCCATCGACAGGTACACTGAAGCTTTCTTT CASFPIDRYTEAFF
TRBJ2-1 - TRBV29-1 TRBD2 TGCAGCGTTTATAGCGGGGGGGCCGGTGGTGAGCAGTTCTTC CSVYSGGAGGEQFF
TRBJ2-5 - TRBV5-1 - TGCGCCAGCAGCTTGATGGGGACGAGGGATCGGGGGGAGACCCAGTACTTC CASSLMGTRDRGETQYF
TRBJ2-2 few TRBV27 TRBD2 TGTGCCAGCACCAAACTCCCGGGACTAGGCACCGGGGAGCTGTTTTTT CASTKLPGLGTGELFF
TRBJ1-2 - TRBV6-5 - TGTGCCAGCAGACCTCAGACAGCCTCTAACTATGGCTACACCTTC CASRPQTASNYGYTF
TRBJ1-5 few TRBV2 - TGTGCCAGCAGTGATTTCTCCCAAGGAGGGGTGGTGGGCAATCAGCCCCAGCATTTT CASSDFSQGGVVGNQPQHF
TRBJ2-3 - TRBV7-2 - TGTGCCAGCAGCTTAGCGGGGCAGACAGATACGCAGTATTTT CASSLAGQTDTQYF
TRBJ1-1 - TRBV13 - TGTGCCAGCAGCTTAAGGAGGGGCACTGAAGCTTTCTTT CASSLRRGTEAFF
TRBJ1-1 once TRBV5-4 - TGTGCCAGCAGCCTGTTGGGCAGGGAGAACACTGAAGCTTTCTTT CASSLLGRENTEAFF
TRBJ2-7 - TRBV3-1/TRBV3-2 TRBD1 TGTGCCAGCAGTCACGACAGGGTAGGCGAGCAGTACTTC CASSHDRVGEQYF
TRBJ2-2 - TRBV4-2 TRBD2 TGTGCCAGCAGCCAAGGACAAATGGAGCGGGGCGGGGAGCTGTTTTTT CASSQGQMERGGELFF
TRBJ1-2 - TRBV6-5 - TGTGCCAGCAGTTACGGTGGGCCCCTGGGCTATGGCTACACCTTC CASSYGGPLGYGYTF
TRBJ2-2 - TRBV3-1/TRBV3-2 - TGTGCCAGCAGCCCCCAGGGGTCTAACACCGGGGAGCTGTTTTTT CASSPQGSNTGELFF
TRBJ2-3 - TRBV7-9 - TGTGCCAGCAGCTTATTCGGGGTTGAGGCAGATACGCAGTATTTT CASSLFGVEADTQYF
TRBJ1-3 - TRBV4-3 - TGCGCCAGCAGCCAAGAGGTCAGGGTGGCGCCTGGAAACACCATATATTTT CASSQEVRVAPGNTIYF
TRBJ2-5 - TRBV5-1 - TGCGCCAGCAGCTTAATCACAGGATCCCAAGAGACCCAGTACTTC CASSLITGSQETQYF
TRBJ2-7 once TRBV28 - TGTGCCAGCAACCCAGGTGAAAGCTACGAGCAGTACTTC CASNPGESYEQYF
TRBJ2-5 - TRBV11-1 TRBD2 TGTGCCAGCAGCTTAGTCCGGCGGGGAGGGTGGGACTTC CASSLVRRGGWDF
TRBJ1-2 - TRBV7-9 - TGTGCCAGCAGCTTAGACTGGGCAGTGAGTGGCTACACCTTC CASSLDWAVSGYTF
TRBJ1-2 - TRBV10-3 - TGTGCCATCAGTGTAACGGAGTCCCCCTATGGCTACACCTTC CAISVTESPYGYTF
TRBJ2-3 once TRBV23-1 - TGCGCCAGCAGTCCCTACGCCCGGGGTCAGGGCACAGATACGCAGTATTTT CASSPYARGQGTDTQYF
TRBJ2-5 - TRBV29-1 - TGCAGCGTTGAAGAGGGGGGGCGGGGGCCCCCCCAAGAGACCCAGTACTTC CSVEEGGRGPPQETQYF
TRBJ2-5 - TRBV6-5 - TGTGCCAGCAGGTCGGTAGAGACCCAGTACTTC CASRSVETQYF
TRBJ1-1 - TRBV3-1/TRBV3-2 - TGTGCCAGCAGCCAGAAGACCGGGGGACCTATGAACACTGAAGCTTTCTTT CASSQKTGGPMNTEAFF